This entry is about one T cell receptor beta chain. Assay used: immunoSEQ multiplex PCR; TCRdb lists only in-frame clones, some missing. The sample records 95,000 to 100,000 clones, almost 80% being singletons. The data originate from a study of cytotoxic CD8 clonotypes in ibrutinib-treated CLL. Germline V gene sequence: CDR1 MGHDK, CDR2 SYGVNS. V shed 7 bases, J shed 4 bases, and the junction held 3 bases outside the gene matches. This CDR3 spans 14 amino acids. This clonotype was sampled from a human donor with chronic lymphocytic leukemia. The rearrangement links TRBV25-1 to TRBJ2-2, with 10 nucleotides matching TRBD2. Sequencing used PBMCs, obtained after 12 months of ibrutinib treatment. The CDR3 is CASNRLAGTGELFF. The DNA of the CDR3 is TGTGCCAGCAATCGACTAGCGGGCACCGGGGAGCTGTTTTTT. The full variable domain, completed using reference TRBV25-1 and TRBJ2-2, is EADIYQTPRYLVIGTGKKITLECSQTMGHDKMYWYQQDPGMELHLIHYSYGVNSTEKGDLSSESTVSRIRTEHFPLTLESARPSHTSQYLCASNRLAGTGELFFGEGSRLTVL.